This T cell receptor beta chain was identified in a study of blood T cell repertoires in COVID-19. The overall study: Nucleic acid was either cDNA or gDNA, and it came from T cells, B-cell-depleted T cells, or PBMCs.

TCRdb's table, derived via immunoSEQ multiplex PCR, lists solely in-frame clones and lacks some. The sample lists about 160,000 clones, about 80% occurring once. This clone was seen more than once but under ten times. CDR3 size: 15 residues. CDR1 and CDR2 (germline): SGHNT, YYREEE (reference sequence). The V end lost 3 bases, the J end lost 4 bases, and 13 bases lay between the germline ends. The TCR was taken from a woman at least 80 years old with acute or convalescent COVID-19. This chain links TRBV5-4 with TRBJ2-2, with D perhaps matching TRBD1 (6 bases). Sequenced sample: peripheral blood. The CDR3 loop is CASSSSGTLTGELFF. DNA for the CDR3: TGTGCCAGCAGCTCATCCGGGACACTCACCGGGGAGCTGTTTTTT.